A selection of T cell receptor beta chains follows, all from one sample in a study of T-cell reconstitution after alpha-beta-depleted transplantation in children. TCRdb used MiXCR to reprocess the PCR reads, holding one entry per CDR3 protein. Of 60,000 to 85,000 distinct CDR3 sequences listed, around 18% were seen once; the top ten hold about half. The input for sequencing was PBMCs, mostly from graft donor cells, taken 360 days after TCRalphabeta/CD19-depleted stem cell transplant. The receptors were sampled from a male patient under 10 years old who had a stem cell transplant for acute lymphoblastic leukemia, so the T cells may come from the graft donor. Each CDR3 is given with its conserved first and last residue. The order of the fields is D gene, clone size, V gene, J gene, CDR3 DNA, CDR3 protein. The D gene is left open where the match is weak. Only some rows state a clone size, as once, few, many or a class for expanded clones.

d_call: TRBD2
clone_size: few
v_call: TRBV12-3/TRBV12-4
j_call: TRBJ2-3
cdr3_nt: TGTGCCAGCACCCTGGGACTACCCCGTAGCACAGATACGCAGTATTTT
cdr3_aa: CASTLGLPRSTDTQYF

d_call: TRBD2
clone_size: few
v_call: TRBV13
j_call: TRBJ2-7
cdr3_nt: TGTGCCAGCAGCTTAATCCCCCGGAGGCGGGAGTCCTACGAGCAGTACTTC
cdr3_aa: CASSLIPRRRESYEQYF

d_call: TRBD2
clone_size: few
v_call: TRBV10-3
j_call: TRBJ2-7
cdr3_nt: TGTGCCATTGGGGGGCGGGAGGCCCTCTACGAGCAGTACTTC
cdr3_aa: CAIGGREALYEQYF

d_call: TRBD1
clone_size: many
v_call: TRBV5-1
j_call: TRBJ2-5
cdr3_nt: TGCGCCAGCAGTTTCCCCGGGACAGGGGGAGAGACCCAGTACTTC
cdr3_aa: CASSFPGTGGETQYF

d_call: TRBD2
clone_size: -
v_call: TRBV24-1
j_call: TRBJ2-3
cdr3_nt: TGTGCCACCAGTGATACTCCTAGCGGAGGCAGCACAGATACGCAGTATTTT
cdr3_aa: CATSDTPSGGSTDTQYF

d_call: -
clone_size: few
v_call: TRBV29-1
j_call: TRBJ1-2
cdr3_nt: TGCAGCGTTGAGAAAGATGGCTACACCTTC
cdr3_aa: CSVEKDGYTF

d_call: TRBD2
clone_size: -
v_call: TRBV7-6
j_call: TRBJ2-1
cdr3_nt: TGTGCCAGCAGCAACGGACTAGCGGGTATTGCCAATGAGCAGTTCTTC
cdr3_aa: CASSNGLAGIANEQFF

d_call: -
clone_size: many
v_call: TRBV5-6
j_call: TRBJ2-1
cdr3_nt: TGTGCCAGCAGCTTGGCCCGATGGGGACTGGGGGGCAATGAGCAGTTCTTC
cdr3_aa: CASSLARWGLGGNEQFF

d_call: TRBD2
clone_size: -
v_call: TRBV5-1
j_call: TRBJ2-1
cdr3_nt: TGCGCCAGCAGCCCTAGTAGCGGGAGGGCAGGTGAGCAGTTCTTC
cdr3_aa: CASSPSSGRAGEQFF

d_call: -
clone_size: many
v_call: TRBV5-1
j_call: TRBJ2-1
cdr3_nt: TGCGCCAGCAGCTTGGGGGCAGGGGACAATGAGCAGTTCTTC
cdr3_aa: CASSLGAGDNEQFF

d_call: TRBD1
clone_size: -
v_call: TRBV5-1
j_call: TRBJ1-2
cdr3_nt: TGCGCCAGCAGCTTGGCCGGGACAGGAGGAGGCTACACCTTC
cdr3_aa: CASSLAGTGGGYTF

d_call: TRBD2
clone_size: many
v_call: TRBV20-1
j_call: TRBJ2-1
cdr3_nt: TGCAGTGCCCGAACTAGCGGGAGGCCTTACAATGAGCAGTTCTTC
cdr3_aa: CSARTSGRPYNEQFF

d_call: TRBD1
clone_size: -
v_call: TRBV29-1
j_call: TRBJ2-3
cdr3_nt: TGCAGCGTTGGCTGGGACAGAAGCACAGATACGCAGTATTTT
cdr3_aa: CSVGWDRSTDTQYF

d_call: -
clone_size: -
v_call: TRBV12-3/TRBV12-4
j_call: TRBJ1-1
cdr3_nt: TGTGCCAGCAGTTTATTTGTGGCGGAGACTGAAGCTTTCTTT
cdr3_aa: CASSLFVAETEAFF

d_call: -
clone_size: few
v_call: TRBV7-9
j_call: TRBJ2-7
cdr3_nt: TGTGCCAGCAGCTTAGGTGTCCGGGATCGGGGCGAGCAGTACTTC
cdr3_aa: CASSLGVRDRGEQYF

d_call: -
clone_size: few
v_call: TRBV12-3/TRBV12-4
j_call: TRBJ1-2
cdr3_nt: TGTGCCAGCAGTTTATGGCAACGGGGCTACACCTTC
cdr3_aa: CASSLWQRGYTF

d_call: TRBD2
clone_size: few
v_call: TRBV12-3/TRBV12-4
j_call: TRBJ2-3
cdr3_nt: TGTGCCAGCAGTTTACGCCATGGACTAGCGGGGAGCACAGATACGCAGTATTTT
cdr3_aa: CASSLRHGLAGSTDTQYF

d_call: TRBD1
clone_size: -
v_call: TRBV9
j_call: TRBJ1-1
cdr3_nt: TGTGCCAGCAGCCCAACCGACAGGGGGCGAACTGAAGCTTTCTTT
cdr3_aa: CASSPTDRGRTEAFF

d_call: TRBD2
clone_size: -
v_call: TRBV5-1
j_call: TRBJ2-7
cdr3_nt: TGCGCCAGCAGCTTGACTAGCGGGAGGTGGAACGAGCAGTACTTC
cdr3_aa: CASSLTSGRWNEQYF

d_call: -
clone_size: -
v_call: TRBV10-3
j_call: TRBJ2-3
cdr3_nt: TGTGCCATCAGTTTTCCGTCTCACGCGGGCTCCTTTAGCCTATATACGCAGTATTTT
cdr3_aa: CAISFPSHAGSFSLYTQYF

d_call: -
clone_size: many
v_call: TRBV7-9
j_call: TRBJ2-7
cdr3_nt: TGTGCCAGCAGTTCGACCTACGAGCAGTACTTC
cdr3_aa: CASSSTYEQYF

d_call: -
clone_size: many
v_call: TRBV7-7
j_call: TRBJ2-7
cdr3_nt: TGTGCTAGCAGCTTAGGACCGGGCTACGAGCAGTACTTC
cdr3_aa: CASSLGPGYEQYF

d_call: -
clone_size: many
v_call: TRBV11-3
j_call: TRBJ2-7
cdr3_nt: TGTGCCAGCAGCTTAGTGGCTAGCAGCTACGAGCAGTACTTC
cdr3_aa: CASSLVASSYEQYF

d_call: -
clone_size: -
v_call: TRBV3-1
j_call: TRBJ2-7
cdr3_nt: TGTGCCAGCAGCCCAGGGGCAGGTCTTAAGTACTTC
cdr3_aa: CASSPGAGLKYF

d_call: -
clone_size: few
v_call: TRBV7-9
j_call: TRBJ2-7
cdr3_nt: TGTGCCAGCAGCTTAGCGGAACGGGACTCAGTCTACGAGCAGTACTTC
cdr3_aa: CASSLAERDSVYEQYF

d_call: TRBD1
clone_size: -
v_call: TRBV5-1
j_call: TRBJ2-2
cdr3_nt: TGCGCCAGCAGCTTCCTCCCACAGGGGCAGAACACCGGGGAGCTGTTTTTT
cdr3_aa: CASSFLPQGQNTGELFF

d_call: -
clone_size: few
v_call: TRBV6-6
j_call: TRBJ2-1
cdr3_nt: TGTGCCAGCAGTTACTCTGTATACAATGAGCAGTTCTTC
cdr3_aa: CASSYSVYNEQFF

d_call: -
clone_size: few
v_call: TRBV10-3
j_call: TRBJ2-5
cdr3_nt: TGTGCCATCAGTGAGTCGTGGGGGGAACAAGAGACCCAGTACTTC
cdr3_aa: CAISESWGEQETQYF

d_call: TRBD1
clone_size: many
v_call: TRBV25-1
j_call: TRBJ1-2
cdr3_nt: TGTGCCAGCAGCACAACAGGGGGCCCCAATCGGGGCTACACCTTC
cdr3_aa: CASSTTGGPNRGYTF

d_call: TRBD1
clone_size: -
v_call: TRBV3-1
j_call: TRBJ2-5
cdr3_nt: TGTGCCAGCAGCCGGGGACAGGGGATTTGGACCCAGTACTTC
cdr3_aa: CASSRGQGIWTQYF

d_call: -
clone_size: few
v_call: TRBV6-5
j_call: TRBJ1-3
cdr3_nt: TGTGCCAGCAGTTACTCGAGACGGCTCTCTGGAAACACCATATATTTT
cdr3_aa: CASSYSRRLSGNTIYF

d_call: -
clone_size: -
v_call: TRBV5-6
j_call: TRBJ2-3
cdr3_nt: TGTGCCAGCAGCTTGGCGCTTAGACTTCCCGGGGGTTCAGATACGCAGTATTTT
cdr3_aa: CASSLALRLPGGSDTQYF

d_call: -
clone_size: few
v_call: TRBV27
j_call: TRBJ2-1
cdr3_nt: TGTGCCAGCAAACCCGTCGGACGAACCTACAATGAGCAGTTCTTC
cdr3_aa: CASKPVGRTYNEQFF

d_call: TRBD2
clone_size: few
v_call: TRBV4-1
j_call: TRBJ2-1
cdr3_nt: TGCGCCAGCAGCCAAGATATAACTAGCGGATACAATGAGCAGTTCTTC
cdr3_aa: CASSQDITSGYNEQFF

d_call: -
clone_size: few
v_call: TRBV12-3/TRBV12-4
j_call: TRBJ2-5
cdr3_nt: TGTGCCAGCAGTCCCCCCCGCAGGGGGGTGCAGGAGACCCAGTACTTC
cdr3_aa: CASSPPRRGVQETQYF

d_call: -
clone_size: many
v_call: TRBV5-1
j_call: TRBJ2-1
cdr3_nt: TGCGCCAGCAGCTTGACATTCTCCTACAATGAGCAGTTCTTC
cdr3_aa: CASSLTFSYNEQFF

d_call: -
clone_size: many
v_call: TRBV11-2
j_call: TRBJ1-2
cdr3_nt: TGTGCCAGCAGCCCAAACAGGGATTATGGCTACACCTTC
cdr3_aa: CASSPNRDYGYTF

d_call: TRBD2
clone_size: many
v_call: TRBV6-5
j_call: TRBJ2-7
cdr3_nt: TGTGCCAGCAGTTACTCAAACGGACTAGCGGACCCTGGGGAGCAGTACTTC
cdr3_aa: CASSYSNGLADPGEQYF

d_call: TRBD2
clone_size: few
v_call: TRBV6-5
j_call: TRBJ2-1
cdr3_nt: TGTGCCAGCAGTATACTAGCGGGTAGAGGAGACAATGAGCAGTTCTTC
cdr3_aa: CASSILAGRGDNEQFF

d_call: -
clone_size: -
v_call: TRBV5-1
j_call: TRBJ2-1
cdr3_nt: TGCGCCAGCAGCGCCCTACAAGTTGCAGGCGATGAGCAGTTCTTC
cdr3_aa: CASSALQVAGDEQFF

d_call: -
clone_size: -
v_call: TRBV6-5
j_call: TRBJ2-4
cdr3_nt: TGTGCCAGCAGTTACCGACGAGGAGTAGCCAAAAACATTCAGTACTTC
cdr3_aa: CASSYRRGVAKNIQYF

d_call: -
clone_size: -
v_call: TRBV4-1
j_call: TRBJ2-3
cdr3_nt: TGCGCCAGCAGCCAAGGGTCCGGGGAGGGCACAGATACGCAGTATTTT
cdr3_aa: CASSQGSGEGTDTQYF

d_call: TRBD2
clone_size: many
v_call: TRBV30
j_call: TRBJ2-1
cdr3_nt: TGTGCCTGGAGTCAAGCGGGGGCTAGCTCCTACAATGAGCAGTTCTTC
cdr3_aa: CAWSQAGASSYNEQFF

d_call: -
clone_size: -
v_call: TRBV4-1
j_call: TRBJ1-2
cdr3_nt: TGCGCCAGCAGCCAAGTTGGCGCGTACTATGGCTACACCTTC
cdr3_aa: CASSQVGAYYGYTF

d_call: TRBD2
clone_size: -
v_call: TRBV12-3/TRBV12-4
j_call: TRBJ2-1
cdr3_nt: TGTGCCAGCAGTTTATCGGGACTAGCGGGAAATATCTACAATGAGCAGTTCTTC
cdr3_aa: CASSLSGLAGNIYNEQFF

d_call: TRBD1
clone_size: -
v_call: TRBV28
j_call: TRBJ2-7
cdr3_nt: TGTGCCAGCAGACGATACCGGGACAGGGGCACCTACGAGCAGTACTTC
cdr3_aa: CASRRYRDRGTYEQYF

d_call: -
clone_size: many
v_call: TRBV20-1
j_call: TRBJ1-5
cdr3_nt: TGCAGTGCTAGATTCCGATGGGATCAGCCCCAGCATTTT
cdr3_aa: CSARFRWDQPQHF

d_call: -
clone_size: -
v_call: TRBV30
j_call: TRBJ2-7
cdr3_nt: TGTGCCTGGAGTGGAGGATGGGCAGGATCGTCCTACGAGCAGTACTTC
cdr3_aa: CAWSGGWAGSSYEQYF

d_call: TRBD2
clone_size: few
v_call: TRBV20-1
j_call: TRBJ2-1
cdr3_nt: TGCAGTGCTTCGGGAGGGCCCACCTACAATGAGCAGTTCTTC
cdr3_aa: CSASGGPTYNEQFF

d_call: TRBD1
clone_size: few
v_call: TRBV2
j_call: TRBJ2-2
cdr3_nt: TGTGCCAGCAGTAACAGGGGGCGCACCGGGGAGCTGTTTTTT
cdr3_aa: CASSNRGRTGELFF

d_call: -
clone_size: -
v_call: TRBV12-3/TRBV12-4
j_call: TRBJ1-2
cdr3_nt: TGTGCCAGCAGTTTGGGGGTTGGCTACACCTTC
cdr3_aa: CASSLGVGYTF

d_call: -
clone_size: many
v_call: TRBV11-2
j_call: TRBJ2-7
cdr3_nt: TGTGCCAGCAGCTCCCCTGCGCTACTCTTCTACGAGCAGTACTTC
cdr3_aa: CASSSPALLFYEQYF

d_call: -
clone_size: -
v_call: TRBV18
j_call: TRBJ2-7
cdr3_nt: TGTGCCAGCTCACCATTACAGGACCGCTCCTACGAGCAGTACTTC
cdr3_aa: CASSPLQDRSYEQYF

d_call: TRBD1
clone_size: -
v_call: TRBV6-1
j_call: TRBJ1-2
cdr3_nt: TGTGCCAGCAGTGCCCAGACAGGGGGCTTTCGAGGCTACACCTTC
cdr3_aa: CASSAQTGGFRGYTF

d_call: TRBD1
clone_size: many
v_call: TRBV20-1
j_call: TRBJ2-7
cdr3_nt: TGCAGTGCTAGACCCACAGGGGCCTACGAGCAGTACTTC
cdr3_aa: CSARPTGAYEQYF